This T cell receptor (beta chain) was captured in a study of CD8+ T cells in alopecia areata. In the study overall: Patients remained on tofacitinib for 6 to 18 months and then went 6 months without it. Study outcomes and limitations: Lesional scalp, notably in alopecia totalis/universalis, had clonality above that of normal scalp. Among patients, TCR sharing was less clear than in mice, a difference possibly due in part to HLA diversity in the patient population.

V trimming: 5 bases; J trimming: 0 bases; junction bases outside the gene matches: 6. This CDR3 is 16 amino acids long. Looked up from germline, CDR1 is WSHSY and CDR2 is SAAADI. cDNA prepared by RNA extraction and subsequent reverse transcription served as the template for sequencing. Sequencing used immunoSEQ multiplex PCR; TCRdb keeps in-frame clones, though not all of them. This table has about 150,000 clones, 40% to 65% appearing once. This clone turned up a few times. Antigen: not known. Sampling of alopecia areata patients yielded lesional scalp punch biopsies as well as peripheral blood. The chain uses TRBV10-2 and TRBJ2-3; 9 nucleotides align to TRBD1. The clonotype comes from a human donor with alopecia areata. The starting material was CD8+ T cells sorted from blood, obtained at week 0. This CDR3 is CASSLLDRGSTDTQYF. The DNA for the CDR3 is TGCGCCAGCAGTCTACTGGACAGGGGTAGCACAGATACGCAGTATTTT.